The entry that follows covers one TCR beta chain sequence. Gene-specific TRAV and TRBV primers were used for first-strand cDNA, covering alpha and beta chains. Amplification, which lasted 20 PCR cycles, used a constant-region primer and V-primer adapter to amplify TCRs. MiXCR, run by TCRdb on the reads, gives a single entry per CDR3 protein. The data hold tens of thousands of distinct CDR3 sequences, with 8% to 10% observed a single time. The data belong to a study of low-dose radiotherapy and immunotherapy resistance in tumors. Study summary: The drug cyclophosphamide was given into a vein at 200 mg/m2 every two weeks, one day before radiation and immunotherapy.

The sample's time point: before trial treatment. This CDR3 has 15 amino acids. Looked up from germline, CDR1 is LGHDT and CDR2 is YNNKEL (reference sequence). Trimming shortened V by 1 base and J by 5 bases, and 12 bases separated the two germline ends. V usage is TRBV3-1 and J usage is TRBJ2-4; D is unclear. Sample: PBMCs, taken before treatment. The TCR sequence derives from a male donor with prostate cancer. CDR3 DNA sequence: TGTGCCAGCAGCCAAGGTCTTGGGGTCGAAAACATTCAGTACTTC. Translation gives CASSQGLGVENIQYF.